Listed below are T cell receptor beta chains from one sample, sequenced in a study of cytomegalovirus exposure and HLA in healthy donors. Assay: immunoSEQ multiplex PCR; the TCRdb copy retains only in-frame clones and omits some. The sample holds 95,000 to 100,000 clones, approximately 85% seen once. The sequenced sample consisted of PBMCs. Receptors were obtained from a man younger than 45 in good health and CMV-seronegative. CDR3s include the opening cysteine and the closing phenylalanine or tryptophan. A D gene is named only where the DNA matches it firmly. Clone size is not always given. Where it is, it says once, few, many or a class for expanded clones.

CDR3 DNA,CDR3 protein,clone size,J gene,V gene,D gene
TGTGCCAGCAGTAGAAGGCCCGGACTGTCAAGAATGGGAGAGCAGTTCTTC,CASSRRPGLSRMGEQFF,NA,TRBJ2-1,TRBV27,NA
TGCGCCAGCAGCTTGGTTCCTAGCGGGAGTTACGGGGAGCTGTTTTTT,CASSLVPSGSYGELFF,few,TRBJ2-2,TRBV5-1,TRBD2
TGTGCCAGCAGCGAGGCCTCTGGGGCCAACGTCCTGACTTTC,CASSEASGANVLTF,few,TRBJ2-6,TRBV5-4,NA
TGTGCCAGCAGCTTGGCGGTAGGAGCTAGCACAGATACGCAGTATTTT,CASSLAVGASTDTQYF,NA,TRBJ2-3,TRBV5-4,NA
TGCAGCGTTGCCCGGGAGGGCCCCTCCTACGAGCAGTACTTC,CSVAREGPSYEQYF,few,TRBJ2-7,TRBV29-1,TRBD2
TGCGCCAGCAGGGCGGGGACGGCGACGAGCACAGATACGCAGTATTTT,CASRAGTATSTDTQYF,NA,TRBJ2-3,TRBV5-1,NA
TGTGCCAGTACCTCCGACAGGGGGTCCTACAATGAGCAGTTCTTC,CASTSDRGSYNEQFF,NA,TRBJ2-1,TRBV19,TRBD1
TGTGCCAGCCAGACTCCCGGACTAGCGGGGGGGCCTGTCACAGATACGCAGTATTTT,CASQTPGLAGGPVTDTQYF,once,TRBJ2-3,TRBV7-8,TRBD2
TGTGCCAGCAGCTTTCAGGGGTGGAACACTGAAGCTTTCTTT,CASSFQGWNTEAFF,NA,TRBJ1-1,TRBV11-2,NA
TGTGCCAGCAGCTCGGCCGGGAGCCAAGAGACCCAGTACTTC,CASSSAGSQETQYF,NA,TRBJ2-5,TRBV7-7,NA
TGTGCCAGCAGCGAAAGCGTAGTTCCAGGGGCTTTCTTT,CASSESVVPGAFF,NA,TRBJ1-1,TRBV7-9,NA
TGTGCCAGCAGCCCTTTAGGGGGTGAGAACAATGAGCAGTTCTTC,CASSPLGGENNEQFF,NA,TRBJ2-1,TRBV5-4,NA
TGTGCCAGCAGTTACTCCGGGACATCCTACAATGAGCAGTTCTTC,CASSYSGTSYNEQFF,NA,TRBJ2-1,TRBV6-5,NA
TGTGCCAGCAGCTTTAGCACTGAAGCTTTCTTT,CASSFSTEAFF,NA,TRBJ1-1,TRBV11-2,NA